This T cell receptor (beta chain) was found in a study of blood T cells in healthy people across ages. The CDR3 consists of 12 residues. V was pared by 9 bases and J by 4 bases, with 10 bases between. Germline V CDR1 and CDR2: LNHDA, SQIVND (reference sequence). Combining a sample-barcoded 5' primer with a J-beta primer mix, a second PCR ran for roughly 6 to 11 cycles. TCRdb reanalysed the 5' RACE reads using MiXCR and keeps one entry per CDR3 protein. The sample holds 710,000 or so distinct CDR3 sequences; 32% are singletons and the top ten take 15%. About this clonotype itself: Its specificity is not known.

Regarding the study as a whole: Because donor CMV status was unknown, expanded clonotype changes were possibly confounded. Unsorted PBMCs prevented conclusive naive versus antigen-experienced comparison. Roughly linear age-related decline in beta diversity appeared, significant by age 40.

The TCR comes from an elderly woman in good health. This chain links TRBV19 with TRBJ2-1, with D hard to call. Material for sequencing was blood. The CDR3 coding sequence is TGTGCCAGCGCGACCTTTTACAATGAGCAGTTCTTC. Protein sequence: CASATFYNEQFF.